The 27 T cell receptor beta chains presented below share a single source sample, sequenced in a study of control samples from healthy donors and cancer patients. Sequenced by immunoSEQ multiplex PCR; TCRdb stores in-frame clones only, minus some. This sample has about 94,000 clones, with 90% found just once. Material: blood. The receptor set was obtained from a woman younger than 30 in good health.

This chain connects TRBV24-1 to TRBJ1-1; D is unclear. The ends were cut back, 2 bases at V and 7 bases at J, with 4 bases in the middle. The CDR3 consists of 11 residues. CDR1 and CDR2 from the germline V gene are KGHDR and SFDVKD. The CDR3 spells CATSDSLEAFF. The CDR3 DNA follows: TGTGCCACCAGTGATTCCCTTGAAGCTTTCTTT.

The chain joins TRBV6-5 to TRBJ1-5; unclear D gene. The V and J ends lost 7 bases and 0 bases respectively, with 13 bases between them. Germline CDR1 reads MNHEY; CDR2 reads SVGAGI. The CDR3 consists of 15 residues. CDR3 residues: CASTQLLYSNQPQHF. Here the CDR3 DNA reads TGTGCCAGCACCCAGTTACTTTATAGCAATCAGCCCCAGCATTTT.

The V call is TRBV3-1 (or the pseudogene TRBV3-2), the J call TRBJ2-7; a possible D gene is TRBD2 (5 bases). The germline V and J ends were trimmed by 0 bases and 6 bases, with 9 bases remaining between them. This CDR3 contains 13 residues. The germline V gene encodes CDR1 LGHDT and CDR2 YNNKEL (reference sequence). CDR3 in amino acids: CASSQDFGSEQYF. The CDR3 DNA is TGTGCCAGCAGCCAAGATTTTGGGAGCGAGCAGTACTTC.

This chain connects TRBV25-1 to TRBJ2-1; D unresolved. Trimming cost V 3 bases and J 13 bases, with 16 bases left between them. The V gene's germline CDR1 is MGHDK and CDR2 SYGVNS. The length of the CDR3 is 13 residues. CDR3 in amino acids: CASSDSLRVEQFF. In nucleotides, the CDR3 is TGTGCCAGCAGTGACTCCCTTCGCGTCGAACAGTTCTTC.

The rearrangement uses TRBV4-1 and TRBJ2-1, with 11 bases fitting TRBD2. Looked up from germline, CDR1 is MGHRA and CDR2 is YSYEKL. Trimming at V came to 1 base and at J to 6 bases, leaving 2 bases not matched to a gene. The CDR3 loop spans 15 amino acids. The CDR3 region has the DNA TGCGCCAGCAGCCAAGTTAGCGGGGGGGCCAATGAGCAGTTCTTC. Encoded protein: CASSQVSGGANEQFF.

With regard to this clone: The same CDR3 can be traced to other DNA sequences in this sample. The gene calls are TRBV2 and TRBJ2-3, with 13 bases identical to TRBD2. CDR3 length: 16 amino acids. CDR1 SNHLY and CDR2 FYNNEI come from the germline V gene. V shed 6 bases, J shed 1 base, and the junction held 4 bases outside the gene matches. CDR3: CASSVTSGGRTDTQYF. The CDR3 bases are TGTGCCAGCAGCGTGACTAGCGGGGGGCGCACAGATACGCAGTATTTT.

This sequence joins TRBV5-8 and TRBJ2-7; D possibly uses TRBD1 or TRBD2 (5 bases each). CDR3 length: 15 amino acids. CDR1 and CDR2 from the germline V gene are SGHTS and YDEGEE. V was pared by 5 bases and J by 7 bases, with 22 bases between. CDR3 sequence (DNA): TGTGCCAGCAGGCTATGGGAAGGGACCTCGGGAGAGCAGTACTTC. It is translated as CASRLWEGTSGEQYF.

The chain employs TRBV27 and TRBJ2-4; D remains ambiguous. With 3 bases removed from V and 7 bases from J, the gap between germline ends came to 4 bases. CDR3 size: 11 residues. Germline V lookup: CDR1 MNHEY, CDR2 SMNVEV (reference sequence). CDR3 residues: CASSFSNIQYF. The DNA for the CDR3 is TGTGCCAGCAGTTTTTCCAACATTCAGTACTTC.

V is TRBV2 and J is TRBJ2-1; 7 nucleotides line up with TRBD2. The length of the CDR3 is 13 residues. Trimming took 3 bases from V and 7 from J; bases not matched to a gene: 3. Germline-derived CDR1 and CDR2 are SNHLY and FYNNEI. The CDR3 is CASSDDGGNEQFF. CDR3 sequence (DNA): TGTGCCAGCAGTGACGACGGGGGGAATGAGCAGTTCTTC. Supplemented by reference TRBV2 and TRBJ2-1, the full variable domain reads EPEVTQTPSHQVTQMGQEVILRCVPISNHLYFYWYRQILGQKVEFLVSFYNNEISEKSEIFDDQFSVERPDGSNFTLKIRSTKLEDSAMYFCASSDDGGNEQFFGPGTRLTVL.

The chain recombines TRBV7-9 with TRBJ2-7; no clear D gene. Germline CDR1 and CDR2: SEHNR and FQNEAQ (reference sequence). There are 14 residues in the CDR3. V lost 0 bases and J lost 4, with 10 bases in between. CDR3 nucleotides: TGTGCCAGCAGCTTAGCGGTCTCTGGGTACGAGCAGTACTTC. It is translated as CASSLAVSGYEQYF.

This chain joins TRBV6-1 and TRBJ1-3, with D perhaps matching TRBD1 (5 bases). Looked up from germline, CDR1 is MNHNS and CDR2 is SASEGT. The CDR3 sequence is 15 residues long. Deletions cut 2 bases from V and 2 bases from J, with 10 bases between. The CDR3 coding sequence is TGTGCCAGCAGTGAATGGGGGGAGGCTGGAAACACCATATATTTT. It is translated as CASSEWGEAGNTIYF.

The rearrangement joins TRBV5-4 to TRBJ2-3; possible D gene TRBD2, 6 bases. V shed 1 base and J shed 0 bases, with 9 bases lying between them. The CDR3 extends over 15 amino acids. Germline assignment: CDR1 SGHNT and CDR2 YYREEE (reference sequence). CDR3 nucleotides: TGTGCCAGCAGCTTGAGACTAGGGAGCACAGATACGCAGTATTTT. This translates into CASSLRLGSTDTQYF.

The rearrangement uses TRBV6-5 and TRBJ2-5, with D possibly matching TRBD2 (5 bases). CDR3 length: 14 residues. Trimming stripped 5 bases from V and 4 bases from J, with 14 bases between. Per the germline V gene, CDR1 is MNHEY and CDR2 is SVGAGI. The CDR3 DNA reads as TGTGCCAGCAGTAAGCCGCCAGGAGGAGAGACCCAGTACTTC. Translation: CASSKPPGGETQYF.

The gene calls are TRBV4-1 and TRBJ2-1; 10 bases are a match to TRBD2. With V trimmed by 7 bases and J by 1 base, 10 bases remained unmatched. The CDR3 is 17 residues long. Looked up from germline, CDR1 is MGHRA and CDR2 is YSYEKL. CDR3 amino acids: CASNALAGSTSYNEQFF. The CDR3 nucleotides are TGCGCCAGCAACGCACTAGCGGGGTCAACGTCCTACAATGAGCAGTTCTTC.

This chain connects TRBV5-1 to TRBJ2-2; 10 bases fit TRBD2. The CDR3 spans 15 residues. V lost 2 bases and J lost 7; bases outside the gene matches: 5. The germline V gene encodes CDR1 SGHRS and CDR2 YFSETQ. The CDR3 is CASSFQRGGHGELFF. The CDR3 coding sequence is TGCGCCAGCAGCTTCCAGCGGGGGGGCCACGGGGAGCTGTTTTTT.

The J gene is TRBJ2-7, the V gene TRBV2; 7 bases line up with TRBD2. This CDR3 is built from 14 residues. The ends lost 7 bases at V and 2 bases at J; junction bases unmatched: 8. Per the germline V gene, CDR1 is SNHLY and CDR2 is FYNNEI. This CDR3 is CASTTGGSAYEQYF. CDR3 bases: TGTGCCAGCACCACGGGGGGTTCAGCCTACGAGCAGTACTTC.

The chain uses TRBV3-1 (or the pseudogene TRBV3-2) and TRBJ1-1, with D unclear. Trimming stripped 4 bases from V and 3 bases from J, with 9 bases between. CDR3 length: 13 amino acids. Germline CDR1 LGHDT, CDR2 YNNKEL (reference sequence). The CDR3 coding sequence is TGTGCCAGCAGCCCCCATCGGGACACTGAAGCTTTCTTT. This translates into CASSPHRDTEAFF.

This rearrangement joins TRBV24-1 to TRBJ2-1; D is perhaps TRBD1 (5 bases). Deletions cut 4 bases from V and 0 bases from J, with 12 bases between. The germline V gene has CDR1 KGHDR and CDR2 SFDVKD. This CDR3 has 16 residues. In DNA, the CDR3 is TGTGCCACCAGTGAATTTACAGGTAGCTCCTACAATGAGCAGTTCTTC. It specifies CATSEFTGSSYNEQFF.

The chain couples TRBV7-3 to TRBJ1-1; 9 bases line up with TRBD1. The germline gives CDR1 SGHTA, CDR2 FQGTGA. V trimming: 3 bases; J trimming: 5 bases; junction bases outside the gene matches: 4. The CDR3 is 14 residues long. CDR3: CASSFGQGNTEAFF. As DNA, the CDR3 is TGTGCCAGCAGCTTTGGACAGGGGAATACTGAAGCTTTCTTT. Combining the CDR3 with reference TRBV7-3 and TRBJ1-1 gives the whole variable domain GAGVSQTPSNKVTEKGKYVELRCDPISGHTALYWYRQSLGQGPEFLIYFQGTGAADDSGLPNDRFFAVRPEGSVSTLKIQRTERGDSAVYLCASSFGQGNTEAFFGQGTRLTVV.

This chain uses TRBV18 with TRBJ1-1; TRBD1 matches 7 bases. Germline lookup yields CDR1 KGHSH and CDR2 LQKENI. This CDR3 is 15 amino acids long. V lost 3 bases, J lost 3 bases, and 7 bases stayed unmatched. The CDR3 here is CASSPYRGEDTEAFF. As DNA, the CDR3 is TGTGCCAGCTCACCCTACAGGGGTGAGGACACTGAAGCTTTCTTT.

The V gene is TRBV2, the J gene TRBJ2-7; TRBD1 agrees at 8 bases. The CDR3 is made up of 16 amino acids. Germline CDR1 reads SNHLY; CDR2 reads FYNNEI. V lost 8 bases to trimming and J lost 0 bases; unmatched junction nucleotides: 12. The CDR3 loop reads CASHRGQAIFSYEQYF. The CDR3 nucleotides are TGTGCCAGCCATAGGGGACAGGCTATTTTCTCCTACGAGCAGTACTTC.

This clone was recorded a few times. The rearrangement links TRBV2 to TRBJ2-7; D gene ambiguous. CDR3 length: 13 residues. Trimming shortened V by 4 bases and J by 7 bases, and 14 bases separated the two germline ends. The germline CDR1 and CDR2 sequences are SNHLY and FYNNEI. Here the CDR3 DNA reads TGTGCCAGCAGTGGACACTTATATGGGGAGCAGTACTTC. Protein product: CASSGHLYGEQYF.

The chain employs TRBV7-9 and TRBJ2-7; D is uncertain. There are 11 residues in the CDR3. Germline loops: CDR1 SEHNR, CDR2 FQNEAQ (reference sequence). With 3 bases removed from V and 2 bases from J, the gap between germline ends came to 2 bases. The CDR3 loop is CASSFTYEQYF. As DNA, the CDR3 is TGTGCCAGCAGCTTTACCTACGAGCAGTACTTC.

J is TRBJ1-3 and V is TRBV3-1 (or the pseudogene TRBV3-2); D may be TRBD1 (5 bases). Deletions cut 4 bases from V and 0 bases from J, with 13 bases between. Looked up from germline, CDR1 is LGHDT and CDR2 is YNNKEL (reference sequence). The CDR3 has 16 residues. CDR3 in amino acids: CASSPGPLRSGNTIYF. CDR3 in DNA: TGTGCCAGCAGCCCGGGGCCTCTCCGCTCTGGAAACACCATATATTTT.

J is TRBJ2-3 and V is TRBV13; D is perhaps TRBD2 (7 bases). Germline values: CDR1 PRHDT, CDR2 FYEKMQ (reference sequence). The CDR3 loop spans 14 amino acids. V was cut by 6 bases and J by 1 base, with 11 bases left in between. CDR3 nucleotide sequence: TGTGCCAGCAGAGGCGGGGGCGGCACAGATACGCAGTATTTT. Encoded protein: CASRGGGGTDTQYF.

The V gene is TRBV29-1, the J gene TRBJ1-1; TRBD1 might be the D (5 bases). This CDR3 contains 12 residues. From germline, CDR1 is SQVTM and CDR2 ANQGSEA. V was trimmed by 6 bases and J by 5 bases, leaving 13 bases between them. The CDR3 DNA sequence: TGCAGCGTGAGGGTTGAGGGGACTGAAGCTTTCTTT. Its translation: CSVRVEGTEAFF.

This chain joins TRBV5-1 and TRBJ1-2, with 7 positions matching TRBD1. The CDR3 consists of 16 residues. Germline V gene data show CDR1 as SGHRS and CDR2 as YFSETQ. V was clipped by 0 bases and J by 4 bases; unmatched bases: 9. CDR3 protein: CASSLASAGGAYGYTF. The CDR3 coding sequence is TGCGCCAGCAGCTTGGCCTCGGCAGGGGGGGCCTATGGCTACACCTTC.